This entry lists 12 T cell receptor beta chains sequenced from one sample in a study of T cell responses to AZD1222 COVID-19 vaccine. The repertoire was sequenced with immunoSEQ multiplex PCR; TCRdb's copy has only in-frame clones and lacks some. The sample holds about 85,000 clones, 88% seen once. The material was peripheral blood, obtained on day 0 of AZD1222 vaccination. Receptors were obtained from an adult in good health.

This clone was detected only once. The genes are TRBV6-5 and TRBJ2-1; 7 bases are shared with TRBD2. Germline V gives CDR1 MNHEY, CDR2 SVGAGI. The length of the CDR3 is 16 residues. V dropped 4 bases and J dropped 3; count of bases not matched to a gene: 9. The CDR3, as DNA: TGTGCCAGCAGTTTGTTGCGGGAGCCGAACTACAATGAGCAGTTCTTC. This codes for CASSLLREPNYNEQFF.

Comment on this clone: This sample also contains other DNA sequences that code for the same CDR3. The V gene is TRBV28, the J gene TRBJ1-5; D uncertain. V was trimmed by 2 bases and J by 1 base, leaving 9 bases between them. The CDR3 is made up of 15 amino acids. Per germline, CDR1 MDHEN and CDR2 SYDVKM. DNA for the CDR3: TGTGCCAGCAGTTTAGGGCTGGGGAGCAATCAGCCCCAGCATTTT. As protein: CASSLGLGSNQPQHF.

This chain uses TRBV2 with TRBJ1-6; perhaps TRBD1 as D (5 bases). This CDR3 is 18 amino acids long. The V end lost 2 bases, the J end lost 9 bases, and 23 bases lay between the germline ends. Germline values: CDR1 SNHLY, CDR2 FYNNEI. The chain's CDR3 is CASSERTGTGEGGSPLHF. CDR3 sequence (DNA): TGTGCCAGCAGTGAACGGACCGGGACCGGGGAAGGCGGTTCACCCCTCCACTTT. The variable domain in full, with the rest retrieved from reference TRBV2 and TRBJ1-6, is EPEVTQTPSHQVTQMGQEVILRCVPISNHLYFYWYRQILGQKVEFLVSFYNNEISEKSEIFDDQFSVERPDGSNFTLKIRSTKLEDSAMYFCASSERTGTGEGGSPLHFGNGTRLTVT.

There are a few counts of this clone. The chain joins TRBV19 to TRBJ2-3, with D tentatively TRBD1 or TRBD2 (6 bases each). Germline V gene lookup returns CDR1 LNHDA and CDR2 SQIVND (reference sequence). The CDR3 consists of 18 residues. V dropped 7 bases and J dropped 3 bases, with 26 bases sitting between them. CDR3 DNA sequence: TGTGCCAGTAACCGGAGGGGGAACGAGGCACGAGGGACAGATACGCAGTATTTT. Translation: CASNRRGNEARGTDTQYF.

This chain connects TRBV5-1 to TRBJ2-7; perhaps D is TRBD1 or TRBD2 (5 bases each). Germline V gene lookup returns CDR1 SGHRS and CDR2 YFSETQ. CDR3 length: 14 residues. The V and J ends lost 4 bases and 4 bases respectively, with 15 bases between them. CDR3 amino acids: CASSQGGGLYEQYF. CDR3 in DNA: TGCGCCAGCAGCCAGGGTGGCGGGCTATACGAGCAGTACTTC.

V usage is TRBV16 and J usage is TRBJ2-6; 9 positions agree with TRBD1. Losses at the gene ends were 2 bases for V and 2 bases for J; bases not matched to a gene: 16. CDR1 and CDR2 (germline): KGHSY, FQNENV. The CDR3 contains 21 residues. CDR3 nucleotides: TGTGCCAGCAGCCAACAGGGAATCCGGACAGGGGCTCACACTGGGGCCAACGTCCTGACTTTC. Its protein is CASSQQGIRTGAHTGANVLTF.

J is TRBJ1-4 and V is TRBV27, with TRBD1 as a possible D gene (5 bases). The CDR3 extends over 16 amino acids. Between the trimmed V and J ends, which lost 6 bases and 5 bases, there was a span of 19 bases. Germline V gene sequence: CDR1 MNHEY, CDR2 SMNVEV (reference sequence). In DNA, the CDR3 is TGTGCCAGCAGACTCCGGGACGGACGGTCGAATGAAAAACTGTTTTTT. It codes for CASRLRDGRSNEKLFF.

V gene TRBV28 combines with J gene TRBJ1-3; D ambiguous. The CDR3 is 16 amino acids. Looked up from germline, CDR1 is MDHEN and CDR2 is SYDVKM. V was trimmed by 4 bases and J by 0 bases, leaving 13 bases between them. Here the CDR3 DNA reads TGTGCCAGCAGTTCTGGTTACCTACACTCTGGAAACACCATATATTTT. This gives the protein CASSSGYLHSGNTIYF.

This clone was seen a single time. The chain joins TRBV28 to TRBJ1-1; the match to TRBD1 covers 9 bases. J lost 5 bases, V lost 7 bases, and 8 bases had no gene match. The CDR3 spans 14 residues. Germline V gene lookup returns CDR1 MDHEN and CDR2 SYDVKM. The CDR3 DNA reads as TGTGCCAGCAAACTCCACGGGACAGGGACTGAAGCTTTCTTT. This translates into CASKLHGTGTEAFF.

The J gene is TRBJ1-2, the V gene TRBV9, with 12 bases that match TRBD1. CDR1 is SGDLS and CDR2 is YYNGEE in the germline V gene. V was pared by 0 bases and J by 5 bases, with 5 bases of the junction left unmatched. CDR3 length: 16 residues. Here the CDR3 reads CASSVATGQGAYGYTF. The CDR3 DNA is TGTGCCAGCAGCGTAGCTACGGGACAGGGGGCGTATGGCTACACCTTC.

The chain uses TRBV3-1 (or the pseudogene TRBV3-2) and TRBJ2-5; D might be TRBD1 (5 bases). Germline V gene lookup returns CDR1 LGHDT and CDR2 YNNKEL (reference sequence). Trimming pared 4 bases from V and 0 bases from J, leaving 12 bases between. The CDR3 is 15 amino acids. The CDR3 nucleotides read TGTGCCAGCAGCCTACGGACATCATACCAAGAGACCCAGTACTTC. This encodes CASSLRTSYQETQYF.

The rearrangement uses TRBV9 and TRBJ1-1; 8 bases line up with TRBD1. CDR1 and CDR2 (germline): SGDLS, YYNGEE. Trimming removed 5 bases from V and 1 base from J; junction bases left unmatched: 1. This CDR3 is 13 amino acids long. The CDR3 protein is CASSQGANTEAFF. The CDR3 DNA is TGTGCCAGCAGTCAGGGGGCGAACACTGAAGCTTTCTTT. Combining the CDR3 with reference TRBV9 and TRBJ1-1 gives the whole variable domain DSGVTQTPKHLITATGQRVTLRCSPRSGDLSVYWYQQSLDQGLQFLIQYYNGEERAKGNILERFSAQQFPDLHSELNLSSLELGDSALYFCASSQGANTEAFFGQGTRLTVV.